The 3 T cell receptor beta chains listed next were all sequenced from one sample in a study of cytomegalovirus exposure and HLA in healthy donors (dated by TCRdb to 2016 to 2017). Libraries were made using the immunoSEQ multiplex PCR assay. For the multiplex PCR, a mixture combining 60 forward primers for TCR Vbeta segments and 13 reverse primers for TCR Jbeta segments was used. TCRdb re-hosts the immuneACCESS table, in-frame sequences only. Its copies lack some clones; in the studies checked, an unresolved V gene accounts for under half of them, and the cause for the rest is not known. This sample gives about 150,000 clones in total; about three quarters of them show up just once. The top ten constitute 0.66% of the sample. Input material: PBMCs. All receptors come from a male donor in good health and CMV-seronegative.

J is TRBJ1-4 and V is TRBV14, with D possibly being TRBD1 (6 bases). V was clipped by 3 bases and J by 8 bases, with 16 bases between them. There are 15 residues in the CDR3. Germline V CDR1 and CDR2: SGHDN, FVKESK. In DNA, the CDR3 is TGTGCCAGCAGCCAGCCTCAGGGGATTGGCGAAAAACTGTTTTTT. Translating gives CASSQPQGIGEKLFF. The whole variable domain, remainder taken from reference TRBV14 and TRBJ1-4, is EAGVTQFPSHSVIEKGQTVTLRCDPISGHDNLYWYRRVMGKEIKFLLHFVKESKQDESGMPNNRFLAERTGGTYSTLKVQPAELEDSGVYFCASSQPQGIGEKLFFGSGTQLSVL.

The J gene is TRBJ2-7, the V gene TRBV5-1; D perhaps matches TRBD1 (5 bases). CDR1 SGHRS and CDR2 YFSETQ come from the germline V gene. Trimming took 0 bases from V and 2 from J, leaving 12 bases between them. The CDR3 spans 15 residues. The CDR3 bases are TGCGCCAGCAGCTTGGAGGCAGGGCCCACCTACGAGCAGTACTTC. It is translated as CASSLEAGPTYEQYF.

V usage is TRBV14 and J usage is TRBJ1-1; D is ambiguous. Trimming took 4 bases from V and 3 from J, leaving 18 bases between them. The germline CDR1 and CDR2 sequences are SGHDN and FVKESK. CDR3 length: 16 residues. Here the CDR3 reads CASSLRRWVDDTEAFF. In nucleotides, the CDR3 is TGTGCCAGCAGCCTTAGGAGGTGGGTGGATGACACTGAAGCTTTCTTT.